This T cell receptor (beta chain) was observed in a study of Graves' ophthalmopathy and Graves' hyperthyroidism. Study overall: Peripheral blood was gathered at first diagnosis, ahead of any treatment whatsoever. Study-wide results and caveats: A classifier, a 13-signature model, separated ophthalmopathy from stable hyperthyroidism with approximately 88% sensitivity and about 83% specificity. Detected in blood as well were most expanded thyroid clonotypes with frequency above 0.001.

Stable hyperthyroidism was defined by absence of ophthalmopathy within 18 months of follow-up. From RNA, the CDR3 regions of TCR beta chains were amplified and sequenced. First-round RT-PCR with HTBI primers preceded a second-round multiplex PCR. TCRdb re-derived calls from the multiplex PCR reads in MiXCR, one entry per CDR3 protein. The sample contains approximately 380,000 distinct CDR3 sequences, roughly 21% of which appear only once. Germline-derived CDR1 and CDR2 are MNHNS and SASEGT. V lost 2 bases and J 9 bases, leaving 14 bases between the germline ends. The CDR3 loop spans 15 amino acids. Details on this clonotype: Its antigen is not identified.

The chain is built from TRBV6-1 and TRBJ1-6; the D is unclear. Input material: peripheral blood. The receptor was isolated from a woman younger than 35 with stable Graves' hyperthyroidism. CDR3 sequence reads: CASSELDTGISPLHF. The CDR3, as DNA: TGTGCCAGCAGTGAACTGGATACGGGTATTTCACCCCTCCACTTT.